Here is one T cell receptor (beta chain) with its context. Its target is not known. A junction boundary mismatches the germline segment, possibly from a read error. This specimen belongs to a study of T cell repertoires in cytomegalovirus infection. Study at large: Recently identified HLA-C-restricted CMV epitopes were used, and well-studied HLA-B-restricted CMV epitopes were used as well. Based on public TCR beta signatures, there were indications of CMV infection and of a matching HLA type. Study conclusions and caveats: Identification of carriers of CMV plus the relevant HLA was achieved through cumulative public TCR beta family frequency.

Germline V lookup: CDR1 SSHAT, CDR2 FNYEAQ (reference sequence). The CDR3 sequence is 17 residues long. TCRdb fed the reads into MiXCR, producing one record per CDR3 protein. The table shows roughly 220,000 distinct CDR3 sequences, with approximately 40% occurring only once. Sequenced material: CD8+ T cells from cultured PBMCs, taken from culture after CMV antigen stimulation. The TCR originated in a human donor in good health (CMV status not recorded). Some clones in this sample may be carry-over from other donors' samples. The rearrangement links TRBV7-7 to TRBJ1-6, with TRBD1 as a possible D gene (6 bases). The CDR3 DNA is TGTGCCAGCAGCTTACTGGGACAACGATCCTATAATTCACGCCTCCACTTT. Protein sequence: CASSLLGQRSYNSRLHF.